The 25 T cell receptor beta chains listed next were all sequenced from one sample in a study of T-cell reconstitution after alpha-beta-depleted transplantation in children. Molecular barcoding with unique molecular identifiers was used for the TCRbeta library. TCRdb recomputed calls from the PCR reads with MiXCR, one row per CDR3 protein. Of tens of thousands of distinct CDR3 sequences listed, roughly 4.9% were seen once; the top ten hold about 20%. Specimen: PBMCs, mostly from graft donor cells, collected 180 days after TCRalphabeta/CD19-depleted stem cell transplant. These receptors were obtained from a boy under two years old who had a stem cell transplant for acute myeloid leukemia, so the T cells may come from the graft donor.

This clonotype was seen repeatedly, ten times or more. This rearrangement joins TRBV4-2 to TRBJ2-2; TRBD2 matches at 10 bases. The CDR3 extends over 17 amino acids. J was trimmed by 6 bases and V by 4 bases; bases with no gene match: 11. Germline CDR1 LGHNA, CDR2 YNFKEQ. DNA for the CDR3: TGTGCCAGCAGCCTAGTCATAGCGGGGGGTCTACCCGGGGAGCTGTTTTTT. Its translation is CASSLVIAGGLPGELFF.

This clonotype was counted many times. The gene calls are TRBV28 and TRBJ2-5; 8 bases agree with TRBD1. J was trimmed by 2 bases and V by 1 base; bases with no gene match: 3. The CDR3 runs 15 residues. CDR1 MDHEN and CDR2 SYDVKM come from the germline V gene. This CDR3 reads CASSLFRGQQETQYF. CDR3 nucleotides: TGTGCCAGCAGTTTATTCAGGGGGCAGCAAGAGACCCAGTACTTC.

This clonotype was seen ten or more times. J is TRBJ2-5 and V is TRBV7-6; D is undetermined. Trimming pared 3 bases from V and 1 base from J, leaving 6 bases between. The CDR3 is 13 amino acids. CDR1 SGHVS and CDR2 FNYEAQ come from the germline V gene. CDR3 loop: CASSFWGQETQYF. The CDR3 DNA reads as TGTGCCAGCAGCTTTTGGGGCCAAGAGACCCAGTACTTC.

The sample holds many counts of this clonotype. The CDR3 reads CASSGTADSGANVLTF. CDR3 DNA sequence: TGTGCCAGTTCCGGGACAGCTGACTCTGGGGCCAACGTCCTGACTTTC. The V gene is TRBV2, the J gene TRBJ2-6; 7 bases align to TRBD1. Per germline, CDR1 SNHLY and CDR2 FYNNEI. The J segment lost 0 bases and the V segment lost 9 bases, leaving 8 bases of the junction unmatched. The CDR3 contains 16 residues.

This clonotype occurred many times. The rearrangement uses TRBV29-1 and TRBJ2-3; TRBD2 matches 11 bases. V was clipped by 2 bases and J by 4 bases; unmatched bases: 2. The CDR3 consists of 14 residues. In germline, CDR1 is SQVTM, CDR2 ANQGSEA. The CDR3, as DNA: TGCAGCGTTGAATTTAGCGGGGGGGCAGATACGCAGTATTTT. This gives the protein CSVEFSGGADTQYF.

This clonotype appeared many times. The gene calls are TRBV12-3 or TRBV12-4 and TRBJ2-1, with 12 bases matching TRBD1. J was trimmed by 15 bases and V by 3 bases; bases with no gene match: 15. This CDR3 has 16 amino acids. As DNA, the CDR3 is TGTGCCAGCAGTTTCGACCCCGGGACAGGGGGCTCCTTATGGTTCTTC. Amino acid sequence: CASSFDPGTGGSLWFF.

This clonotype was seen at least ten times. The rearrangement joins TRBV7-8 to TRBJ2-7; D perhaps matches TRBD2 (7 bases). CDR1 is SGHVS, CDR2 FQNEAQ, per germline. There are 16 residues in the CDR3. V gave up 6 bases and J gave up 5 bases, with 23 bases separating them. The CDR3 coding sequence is TGTGCCAGCAGTCAAAGCCCCGAGGGGGGGGTCAACGAGCAGTACTTC. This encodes CASSQSPEGGVNEQYF.

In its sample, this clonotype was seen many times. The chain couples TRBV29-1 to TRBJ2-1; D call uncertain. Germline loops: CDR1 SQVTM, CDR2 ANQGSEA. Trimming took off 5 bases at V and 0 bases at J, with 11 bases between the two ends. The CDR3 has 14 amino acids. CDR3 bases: TGCAGCGTTTTCCCTCATTCCTCCTACAATGAGCAGTTCTTC. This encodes CSVFPHSSYNEQFF.

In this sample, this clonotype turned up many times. CDR3 residues: CASTPSGGREQYV. In DNA form, the CDR3 reads TGTGCCAGCACCCCGAGCGGGGGGAGGGAGCAGTACGTC. The V and J genes are TRBV12-3 or TRBV12-4 and TRBJ2-7; TRBD2 aligns across 9 bases. The V segment lost 7 bases and the J segment 7 bases; nucleotides outside the gene matches: 8. The CDR3 length is 13 residues.

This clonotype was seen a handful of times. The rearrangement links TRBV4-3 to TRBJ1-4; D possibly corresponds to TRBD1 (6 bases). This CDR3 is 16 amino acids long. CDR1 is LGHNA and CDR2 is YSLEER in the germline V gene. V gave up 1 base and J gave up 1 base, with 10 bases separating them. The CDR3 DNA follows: TGCGCCAGCAGCCAAGCGAGGGGGATAACTAATGAAAAACTGTTTTTT. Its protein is CASSQARGITNEKLFF.

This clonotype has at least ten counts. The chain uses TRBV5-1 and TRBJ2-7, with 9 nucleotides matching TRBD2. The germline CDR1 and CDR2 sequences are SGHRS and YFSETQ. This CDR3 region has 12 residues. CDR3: CARGGERGEQYV. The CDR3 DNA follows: TGCGCGCGGGGGGGGGAACGGGGCGAGCAGTACGTC.

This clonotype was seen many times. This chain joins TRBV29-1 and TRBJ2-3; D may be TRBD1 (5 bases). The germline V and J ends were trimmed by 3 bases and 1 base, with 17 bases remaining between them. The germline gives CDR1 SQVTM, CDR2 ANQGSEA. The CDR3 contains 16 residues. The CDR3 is CSVDIGVFGGTDTQYF. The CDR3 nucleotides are TGCAGCGTTGATATAGGGGTCTTCGGAGGCACAGATACGCAGTATTTT.

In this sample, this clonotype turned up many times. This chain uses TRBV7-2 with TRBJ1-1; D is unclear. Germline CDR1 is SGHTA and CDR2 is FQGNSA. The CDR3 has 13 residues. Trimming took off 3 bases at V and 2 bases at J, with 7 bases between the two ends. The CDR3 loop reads CASSFIPNTEAFF. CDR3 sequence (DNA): TGTGCCAGCAGCTTCATCCCAAACACTGAAGCTTTCTTT.

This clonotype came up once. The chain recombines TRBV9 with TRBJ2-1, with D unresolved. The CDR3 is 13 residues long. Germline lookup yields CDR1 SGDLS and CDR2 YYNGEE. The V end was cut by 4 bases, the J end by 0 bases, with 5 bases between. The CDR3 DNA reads TGTGCCAGCAGCCCCCCCTCCTACAATGAGCAGTTCTTC. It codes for CASSPPSYNEQFF.

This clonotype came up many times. The CDR3 DNA sequence: TGTGCCAGCAGCTCCGCGGGCCAGCCCCAGCATTTT. It encodes CASSSAGQPQHF. The genes are TRBV28 and TRBJ1-5; no clear D gene. Trimming pared 6 bases from V and 7 bases from J, leaving 10 bases between. CDR1 is MDHEN, CDR2 SYDVKM, per germline. The length of the CDR3 is 12 residues.

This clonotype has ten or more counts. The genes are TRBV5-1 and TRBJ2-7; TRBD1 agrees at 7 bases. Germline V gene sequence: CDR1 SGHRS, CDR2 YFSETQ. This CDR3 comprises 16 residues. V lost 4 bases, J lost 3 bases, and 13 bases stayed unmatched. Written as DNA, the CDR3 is TGCGCCAGCAGCCTGTTAACCGGGACAGTTTTCTACGAGCAGTACTTC. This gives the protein CASSLLTGTVFYEQYF.

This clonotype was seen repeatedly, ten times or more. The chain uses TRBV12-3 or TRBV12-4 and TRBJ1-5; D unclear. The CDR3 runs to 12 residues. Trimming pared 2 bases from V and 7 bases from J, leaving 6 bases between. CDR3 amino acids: CASSLRSQPQHF. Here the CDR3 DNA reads TGTGCCAGCAGTTTACGGTCCCAGCCCCAGCATTTT.

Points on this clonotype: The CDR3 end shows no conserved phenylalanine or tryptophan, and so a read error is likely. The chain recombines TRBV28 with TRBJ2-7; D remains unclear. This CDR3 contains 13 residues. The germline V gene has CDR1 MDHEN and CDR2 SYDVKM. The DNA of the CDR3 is TGTGCCAGGAGTTTACGGCCAGCCTACGAGCAGTACGAC. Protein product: CARSLRPAYEQYD.

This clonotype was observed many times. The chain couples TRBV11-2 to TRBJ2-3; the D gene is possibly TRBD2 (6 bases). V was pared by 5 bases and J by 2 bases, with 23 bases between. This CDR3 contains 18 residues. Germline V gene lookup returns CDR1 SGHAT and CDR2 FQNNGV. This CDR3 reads CASSPTRWGAGLTDTQYF. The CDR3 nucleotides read TGTGCCAGCAGCCCTACCCGTTGGGGTGCGGGGCTCACAGATACGCAGTATTTT.

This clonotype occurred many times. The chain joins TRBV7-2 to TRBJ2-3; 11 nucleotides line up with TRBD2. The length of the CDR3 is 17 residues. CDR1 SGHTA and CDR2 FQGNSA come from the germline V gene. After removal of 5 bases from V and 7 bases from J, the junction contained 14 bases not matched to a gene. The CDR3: CASSDRLRLAGTNTQYF. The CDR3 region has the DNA TGTGCCAGCAGCGATCGACTCAGACTAGCGGGGACGAATACGCAGTATTTT.

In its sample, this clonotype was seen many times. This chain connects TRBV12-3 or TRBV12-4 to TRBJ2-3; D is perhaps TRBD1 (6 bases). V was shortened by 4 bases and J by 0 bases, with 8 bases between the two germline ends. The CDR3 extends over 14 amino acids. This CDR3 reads CASSSQGSTDTQYF. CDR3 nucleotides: TGTGCCAGCAGTTCCCAGGGGAGCACAGATACGCAGTATTTT.

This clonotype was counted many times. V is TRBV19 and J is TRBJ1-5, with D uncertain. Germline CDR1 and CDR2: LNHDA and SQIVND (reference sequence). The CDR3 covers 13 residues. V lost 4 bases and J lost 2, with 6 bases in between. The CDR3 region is CASSREGNQPQHF. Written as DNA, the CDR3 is TGTGCCAGTAGTAGGGAGGGCAATCAGCCCCAGCATTTT.

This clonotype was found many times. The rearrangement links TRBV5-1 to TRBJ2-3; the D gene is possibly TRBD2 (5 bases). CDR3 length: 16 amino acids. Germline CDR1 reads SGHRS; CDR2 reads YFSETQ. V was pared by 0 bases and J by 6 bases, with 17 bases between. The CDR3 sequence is CASSLAVLAESDTQYF. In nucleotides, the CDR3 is TGCGCCAGCAGCTTGGCCGTGCTAGCCGAATCCGATACGCAGTATTTT.

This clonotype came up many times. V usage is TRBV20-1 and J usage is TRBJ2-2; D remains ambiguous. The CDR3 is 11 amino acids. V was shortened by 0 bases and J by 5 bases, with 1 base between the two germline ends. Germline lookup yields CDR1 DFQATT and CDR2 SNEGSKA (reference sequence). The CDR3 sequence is CSARETGELFF. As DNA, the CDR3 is TGCAGTGCTAGAGAGACCGGGGAGCTGTTTTTT.

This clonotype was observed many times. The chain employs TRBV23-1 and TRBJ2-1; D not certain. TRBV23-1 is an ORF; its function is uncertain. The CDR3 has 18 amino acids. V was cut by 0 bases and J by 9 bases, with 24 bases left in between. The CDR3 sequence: CASSQSFGCSAVPLEQFF. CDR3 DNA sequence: TGCGCCAGCAGTCAATCTTTTGGGTGTTCTGCTGTCCCCCTTGAGCAGTTCTTC.